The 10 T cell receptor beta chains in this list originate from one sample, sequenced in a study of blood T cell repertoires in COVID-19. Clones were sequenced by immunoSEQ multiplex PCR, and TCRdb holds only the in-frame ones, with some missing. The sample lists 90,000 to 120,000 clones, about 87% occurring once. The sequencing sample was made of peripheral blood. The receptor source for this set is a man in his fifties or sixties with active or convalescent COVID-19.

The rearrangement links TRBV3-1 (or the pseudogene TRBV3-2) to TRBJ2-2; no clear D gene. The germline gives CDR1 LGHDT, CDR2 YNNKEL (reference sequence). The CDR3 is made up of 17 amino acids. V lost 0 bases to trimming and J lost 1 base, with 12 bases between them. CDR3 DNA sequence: TGTGCCAGCAGCCAAGATTTTTTGTCAGGGAACACCGGGGAGCTGTTTTTT. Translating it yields CASSQDFLSGNTGELFF.

CDR3 DNA sequence: TGTGCCAGCAGTTATACGGGGAATTCACCCCTCCACTTT. Amino acid sequence: CASSYTGNSPLHF. The rearrangement joins TRBV6-6 to TRBJ1-6, with D hard to call. This CDR3 region has 13 residues. The V end lost 3 bases, the J end lost 7 bases, and 7 bases lay between the germline ends. CDR1 and CDR2 (germline): MNHNY, SVGAGI (reference sequence).

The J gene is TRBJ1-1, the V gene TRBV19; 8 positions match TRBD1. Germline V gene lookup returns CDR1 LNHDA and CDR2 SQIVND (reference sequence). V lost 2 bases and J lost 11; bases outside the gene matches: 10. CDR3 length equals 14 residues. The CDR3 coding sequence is TGTGCCAGTAGTATAACCAGGGGGCGCGGAAGTGCTTTCTTT. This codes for CASSITRGRGSAFF.

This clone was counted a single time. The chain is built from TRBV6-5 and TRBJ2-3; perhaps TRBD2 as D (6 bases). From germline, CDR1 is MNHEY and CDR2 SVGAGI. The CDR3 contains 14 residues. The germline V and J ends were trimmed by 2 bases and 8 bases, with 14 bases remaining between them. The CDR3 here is CASSYTGSPGTQYF. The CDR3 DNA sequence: TGTGCCAGCAGTTACACCGGGAGCCCGGGTACGCAGTATTTT.

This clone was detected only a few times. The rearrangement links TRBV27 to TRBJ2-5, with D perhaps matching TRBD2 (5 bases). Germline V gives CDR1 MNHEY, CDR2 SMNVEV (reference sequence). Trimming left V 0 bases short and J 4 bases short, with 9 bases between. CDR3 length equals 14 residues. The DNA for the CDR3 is TGTGCCAGCAGTTTATCCTCCGGGGTAGAGACCCAGTACTTC. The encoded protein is CASSLSSGVETQYF.

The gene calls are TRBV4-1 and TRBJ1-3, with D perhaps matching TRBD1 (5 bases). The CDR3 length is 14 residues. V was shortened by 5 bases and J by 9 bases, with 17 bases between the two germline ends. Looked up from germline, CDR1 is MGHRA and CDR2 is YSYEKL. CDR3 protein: CASSYPGRRSTIYF. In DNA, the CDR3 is TGCGCCAGCAGCTACCCAGGGAGGCGAAGCACCATATATTTT.

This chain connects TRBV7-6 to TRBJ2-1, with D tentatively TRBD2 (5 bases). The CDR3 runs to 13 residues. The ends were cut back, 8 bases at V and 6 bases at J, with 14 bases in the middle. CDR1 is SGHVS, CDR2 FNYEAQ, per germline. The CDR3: CASGGFSANEQFF. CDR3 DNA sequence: TGTGCCAGCGGAGGATTCTCGGCCAATGAGCAGTTCTTC.

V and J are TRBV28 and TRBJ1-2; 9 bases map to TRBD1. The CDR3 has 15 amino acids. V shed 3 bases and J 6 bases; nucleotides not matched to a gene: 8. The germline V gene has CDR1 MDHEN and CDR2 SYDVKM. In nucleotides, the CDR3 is TGTGCCAGCAGTTTCCCCTTGGGACAGGGACATGGCTACACCTTC. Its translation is CASSFPLGQGHGYTF.

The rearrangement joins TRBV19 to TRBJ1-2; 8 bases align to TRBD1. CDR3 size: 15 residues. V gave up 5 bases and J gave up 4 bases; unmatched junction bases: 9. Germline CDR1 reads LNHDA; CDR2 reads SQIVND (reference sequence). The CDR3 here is CASSLDRDQSYGYTF. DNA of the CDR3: TGTGCCAGTAGTCTGGACAGGGACCAATCCTATGGCTACACCTTC.

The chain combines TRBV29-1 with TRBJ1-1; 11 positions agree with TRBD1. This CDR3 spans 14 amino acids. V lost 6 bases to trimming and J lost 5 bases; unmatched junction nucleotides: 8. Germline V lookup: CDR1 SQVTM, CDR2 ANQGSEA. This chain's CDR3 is CSVGTGGVPTEAFF. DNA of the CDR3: TGCAGCGTGGGGACAGGGGGAGTTCCTACTGAAGCTTTCTTT.